Shown below are 32 T cell receptor beta chains from a single sample sequenced in a study of blood T cell repertoires in COVID-19. Produced via immunoSEQ multiplex PCR; TCRdb's table is partial and in-frame only. The sample has around 78,000 clones, just over 85% seen once. The source material was peripheral blood. Source of these receptors: a man over 45 with active or convalescent COVID-19.

DNA for the CDR3: TGTGCCATCAGTGAGTCCGGGGGACAGTACTATGGCTACACCTTC. Its protein product is CAISESGGQYYGYTF. The chain joins TRBV10-3 to TRBJ1-2, with 7 bases matching TRBD1. Germline V CDR1 and CDR2: ENHRY, SYGVKD. With 0 bases clipped from V and 3 bases from J, the junction kept 4 bases outside the gene matches. CDR3 length equals 15 residues.

This chain uses TRBV12-5 with TRBJ2-5; no definite D call. Germline V gene sequence: CDR1 LGHNT, CDR2 FRNRAP. V shed 4 bases and J shed 7 bases, with 4 bases lying between them. This CDR3 has 10 amino acids. CDR3 sequence reads: CASGYGTQYF. The CDR3 DNA is TGTGCTAGTGGTTACGGGACCCAGTACTTC.

V usage is TRBV7-2 and J usage is TRBJ1-6; the D is unclear. Per germline, CDR1 SGHTA and CDR2 FQGNSA. This CDR3 contains 14 residues. V was shortened by 2 bases and J by 10 bases, with 12 bases between the two germline ends. Here the CDR3 DNA reads TGTGCCAGCAGCTTAATGGATGGAGGATCACCCCTCCACTTT. Translated, it gives CASSLMDGGSPLHF.

The rearrangement links TRBV19 to TRBJ2-6, with 9 nucleotides matching TRBD1. There are 16 residues in the CDR3. Germline CDR1 reads LNHDA; CDR2 reads SQIVND (reference sequence). With 7 bases clipped from V and 1 base from J, the junction kept 5 bases outside the gene matches. In nucleotides, the CDR3 is TGTGCCAGTACGGACAGGGGCTGGTCTGGGGCCAACGTCCTGACTTTC. It specifies CASTDRGWSGANVLTF.

The V and J genes are TRBV11-2 and TRBJ2-6, with D perhaps TRBD2 (6 bases). Trimming took 4 bases from V and 2 from J, leaving 9 bases between them. CDR1 and CDR2 from the germline V gene are SGHAT and FQNNGV. This CDR3 comprises 15 residues. Here the CDR3 reads CASSSAGTGANVLTF. The CDR3 nucleotides read TGTGCCAGCAGCTCGGCGGGGACTGGGGCCAACGTCCTGACTTTC.

V is TRBV6-6 and J is TRBJ2-5; a possible D gene is TRBD2 (6 bases). The V and J ends lost 5 bases and 9 bases respectively, with 13 bases between them. From germline, CDR1 is MNHNY and CDR2 SVGAGI (reference sequence). The CDR3 spans 12 residues. The CDR3 region has the DNA TGTGCCAGCAGTCCTCGGGGCGGGGCCCAGTACTTC. Residues: CASSPRGGAQYF.

The chain joins TRBV5-5 to TRBJ2-2, with D perhaps TRBD2 (6 bases). Trimming cost V 2 bases and J 0 bases, with 11 bases left between them. CDR1 and CDR2 from the germline V gene are SGHKS and YYEKEE (reference sequence). The CDR3 contains 16 residues. The DNA for the CDR3 is TGTGCCAGCAGCTTATCTTCGGGGGCGAACACCGGGGAGCTGTTTTTT. Translated, it gives CASSLSSGANTGELFF.

The chain uses TRBV4-1 and TRBJ2-2, with 7 bases aligning to TRBD2. CDR1 is MGHRA and CDR2 is YSYEKL in the germline V gene. With 0 bases clipped from V and 1 base from J, the junction kept 2 bases outside the gene matches. This CDR3 region has 16 residues. Here the CDR3 reads CASSQEGGMNTGELFF. Here the CDR3 DNA reads TGCGCCAGCAGCCAAGAGGGGGGGATGAACACCGGGGAGCTGTTTTTT.

V gene TRBV4-3 combines with J gene TRBJ1-1; 8 bases line up with TRBD1. Germline loops: CDR1 LGHNA, CDR2 YSLEER. This CDR3 spans 17 amino acids. The V gene end was trimmed by 1 base and the J gene end by 5 bases; junction bases not matched to a gene: 12. CDR3 protein: CASSQAFLGQGNTEAFF. DNA of the CDR3: TGCGCCAGCAGCCAAGCCTTCCTCGGACAGGGTAATACTGAAGCTTTCTTT.

The V gene is TRBV19, the J gene TRBJ2-1; D might be TRBD2 (5 bases). This CDR3 spans 14 amino acids. Trimming left V 5 bases short and J 15 bases short, with 23 bases between. Germline V gene lookup returns CDR1 LNHDA and CDR2 SQIVND (reference sequence). CDR3 sequence: CASSATRDKGRGFF. CDR3 bases: TGTGCCAGTAGTGCGACACGGGATAAGGGCCGGGGGTTCTTC.

The rearrangement joins TRBV25-1 to TRBJ1-5; D possibly corresponds to TRBD1 (6 bases). The CDR3 is 13 residues long. Between the trimmed V and J ends, which lost 4 bases and 6 bases, there was a span of 10 bases. From germline, CDR1 is MGHDK and CDR2 SYGVNS. The CDR3 region is CASSGRDTQPQHF. The DNA of the CDR3 is TGTGCCAGCAGTGGCCGGGACACTCAGCCCCAGCATTTT.

The chain uses TRBV15 and TRBJ2-5; tentatively, D is TRBD1 (6 bases). Germline CDR1 reads LNHNV; CDR2 reads YYDKDF (reference sequence). The ends were cut back, 0 bases at V and 5 bases at J, with 13 bases in the middle. The CDR3 is 15 residues long. The CDR3 region is CATSRDMAGVETQYF. The CDR3 DNA follows: TGTGCCACCAGCAGAGATATGGCAGGGGTGGAGACCCAGTACTTC.

As for this clone: This may arise from a read error, as a much more abundant clone is one base away. The CDR3 DNA reads TGTGCCAGCAGCCAGGGACTGACCTATGGCTACACCTTC. Amino acids: CASSQGLTYGYTF. This rearrangement joins TRBV7-8 to TRBJ1-2; maybe TRBD1 (5 bases). V lost 5 bases and J lost 4, with 11 bases in between. Germline lookup yields CDR1 SGHVS and CDR2 FQNEAQ. The CDR3 loop spans 13 amino acids.

J is TRBJ1-5 and V is TRBV7-8; 9 bases map to TRBD1. CDR3 size: 13 residues. Germline V gene data show CDR1 as SGHVS and CDR2 as FQNEAQ. V lost 8 bases and J lost 7; bases outside the gene matches: 6. In nucleotides, the CDR3 is TGTGCCAGCTGCTATGACAGGGGGCAGCCCCAGCATTTT. Translated, it gives CASCYDRGQPQHF. Variable domain in full (rest from reference TRBV7-8 and TRBJ1-5): GAGVSQSPRYKVAKRGQDVALRCDPISGHVSLFWYQQALGQGPEFLTYFQNEAQLDKSGLPSDRFFAERPEGSVSTLKIQRTQQEDSAVYLCASCYDRGQPQHFGDGTRLSIL.

The rearrangement joins TRBV5-8 to TRBJ1-4; 11 positions agree with TRBD1. V lost 1 base, J lost 5 bases, and 4 bases stayed unmatched. CDR3 length: 16 residues. CDR1 SGHTS and CDR2 YDEGEE come from the germline V gene. The CDR3 spells CASSLWTGGRNEKLFF. The DNA for the CDR3 is TGTGCCAGCAGCTTGTGGACAGGGGGCCGGAATGAAAAACTGTTTTTT.

The V call is TRBV6-2 or TRBV6-3, the J call TRBJ2-7, with D perhaps TRBD1 (5 bases). CDR3 length equals 15 residues. Trimming shortened V by 2 bases and J by 0 bases, and 11 bases separated the two germline ends. In germline, CDR1 is MNHEY, CDR2 SVGEGT. The DNA for the CDR3 is TGTGCCAGCAGTTACATGACAGTCGACTCCTACGAGCAGTACTTC. Its translation: CASSYMTVDSYEQYF.

This chain uses TRBV24-1 with TRBJ1-5; the D is unclear. Trimming stripped 5 bases from V and 0 bases from J, with 4 bases between. The germline CDR1 and CDR2 sequences are KGHDR and SFDVKD. This CDR3 has 13 amino acids. Here the CDR3 DNA reads TGTGCCACCAGTGGCGGTAGCAATCAGCCCCAGCATTTT. This gives the protein CATSGGSNQPQHF.

The CDR3 DNA sequence: TGTGCCTGGGACAGGGATGACACCGGGGAGCTGTTTTTT. Its translation is CAWDRDDTGELFF. The chain carries TRBV30 and TRBJ2-2; TRBD1 matches 7 bases. CDR1 is GTSNPN, CDR2 SVGIG, per germline (reference sequence). J lost 3 bases, V lost 5 bases, and 3 bases had no gene match. There are 13 residues in the CDR3.

This clone appeared once. V gene TRBV11-3 combines with J gene TRBJ2-1; no clear D gene. Germline CDR1 SGHNT, CDR2 YENEEA. Trimming removed 0 bases from V and 4 bases from J, with 7 bases in between. The length of the CDR3 is 14 residues. The CDR3 nucleotides read TGTGCCAGCAGCTTAGATAGCCAGTACAATGAGCAGTTCTTC. It encodes CASSLDSQYNEQFF.

This clone was recorded only once. The chain links TRBV19 to TRBJ2-6; TRBD1 aligns across 7 bases. The germline V gene has CDR1 LNHDA and CDR2 SQIVND (reference sequence). The V segment lost 11 bases and the J segment 3 bases; nucleotides outside the gene matches: 4. The CDR3 has 13 residues. The CDR3 DNA reads as TGTGCCTCTAGGGGGCATGGGGCCAACGTCCTGACTTTC. Protein product: CASRGHGANVLTF.

This clone has a single count. The chain uses TRBV19 and TRBJ2-1, with D possibly being TRBD1 (6 bases). The CDR3 runs 16 residues. Germline V CDR1 and CDR2: LNHDA, SQIVND (reference sequence). V lost 3 bases, J lost 0 bases, and 12 bases lay in between. CDR3 DNA sequence: TGTGCCAGTAGTATTTTAGGGGGAAGCTCCTACAATGAGCAGTTCTTC. It encodes CASSILGGSSYNEQFF. Together with reference TRBV19 and TRBJ2-1, the CDR3 gives the full variable domain: DGGITQSPKYLFRKEGQNVTLSCEQNLNHDAMYWYRQDPGQGLRLIYYSQIVNDFQKGDIAEGYSVSREKKESFPLTVTSAQKNPTAFYLCASSILGGSSYNEQFFGPGTRLTVL.

V and J are TRBV27 and TRBJ2-1; D ambiguous. V gave up 2 bases and J gave up 8 bases, with 19 bases separating them. Germline V gene lookup returns CDR1 MNHEY and CDR2 SMNVEV (reference sequence). The length of the CDR3 is 16 residues. In DNA form, the CDR3 reads TGTGCCAGCAGTTTAGCAGTTACCCCCGCCGGGTATGAGCAGTTCTTC. This translates into CASSLAVTPAGYEQFF.

This clone was found a few times. This chain connects TRBV6-1 to TRBJ2-3; 8 nucleotides align to TRBD1. Germline CDR1 and CDR2: MNHNS and SASEGT. V trimming: 3 bases; J trimming: 0 bases; junction bases outside the gene matches: 5. The CDR3 covers 16 residues. The CDR3 DNA reads TGTGCCAGCAGTGACCAGGGGGCGCGAAGCACAGATACGCAGTATTTT. The encoded protein is CASSDQGARSTDTQYF.

V is TRBV5-1 and J is TRBJ2-7; TRBD2 might be the D (5 bases). The CDR3 has 12 residues. Looked up from germline, CDR1 is SGHRS and CDR2 is YFSETQ. V lost 0 bases to trimming and J lost 6 bases, with 7 bases between them. CDR3 DNA: TGCGCCAGCAGCTTGGTCGGGGTCGAGCAGTACTTC. It codes for CASSLVGVEQYF.

The chain links TRBV7-9 to TRBJ2-5; D is unclear. V lost 3 bases and J lost 5, with 16 bases in between. Germline CDR1 reads SEHNR; CDR2 reads FQNEAQ (reference sequence). CDR3 length: 15 amino acids. This CDR3 reads CASSFSFSAGETQYF. CDR3 DNA sequence: TGTGCCAGCAGCTTTTCTTTCAGTGCCGGGGAGACCCAGTACTTC.

The J gene is TRBJ1-4, the V gene TRBV30; 8 nucleotides align to TRBD1. The CDR3 runs 15 residues. V lost 1 base and J lost 7; bases outside the gene matches: 8. Germline V gene sequence: CDR1 GTSNPN, CDR2 SVGIG (reference sequence). CDR3 amino acids: CAWSGQGAGVEKLFF. As DNA, the CDR3 is TGTGCCTGGAGTGGGCAGGGGGCCGGGGTTGAAAAACTGTTTTTT.

With respect to this clone: The identical CDR3 is also encoded by other nucleotide sequences in the sample. The rearrangement uses TRBV5-1 and TRBJ2-5; D uncertain. V shed 0 bases and J shed 5 bases, with 5 bases lying between them. This CDR3 contains 12 residues. In germline, CDR1 is SGHRS, CDR2 YFSETQ. The CDR3 coding sequence is TGCGCCAGCAGCTTGGCCGGTGAGACCCAGTACTTC. It yields the protein CASSLAGETQYF.

This chain links TRBV7-8 with TRBJ1-5; 9 positions agree with TRBD1. Germline loops: CDR1 SGHVS, CDR2 FQNEAQ. There are 16 residues in the CDR3. V shed 5 bases, J shed 2 bases, and the junction held 7 bases outside the gene matches. In DNA, the CDR3 is TGTGCCAGCAGCCTGGACAGGGGAGGTGGCAATCAGCCCCAGCATTTT. Translated, it gives CASSLDRGGGNQPQHF.

The V and J genes are TRBV11-2 and TRBJ2-7, with 10 bases fitting TRBD2. V was pared by 1 base and J by 5 bases, with 11 bases of the junction left unmatched. CDR1 and CDR2 (germline): SGHAT, FQNNGV. The CDR3 is made up of 17 amino acids. CDR3 amino acids: CASSLAPSGGPIDEQYF. The DNA of the CDR3 is TGTGCCAGCAGCTTAGCCCCTAGCGGGGGCCCCATAGACGAGCAGTACTTC.

This chain uses TRBV23-1 with TRBJ1-5; D gene unclear. TRBV23-1 is an ORF, with its function uncertain. Trimming removed 3 bases from V and 5 bases from J, with 17 bases in between. CDR3 length: 16 amino acids. In nucleotides, the CDR3 is TGCGCCAGCAGTCAGTATCCGGGATCCCTCTATCAGCCCCAGCATTTT. This codes for CASSQYPGSLYQPQHF.

J is TRBJ1-5 and V is TRBV5-3; D call uncertain. TRBV5-3 falls under the ORF class, with uncertain function. This CDR3 is built from 19 residues. Trimming removed 4 bases at V and 0 bases at J, with 23 bases between. CDR3 protein: CARSQPLGAPIHSNQPQHF. The CDR3 DNA reads TGTGCCAGAAGCCAGCCATTGGGAGCGCCGATCCATAGCAATCAGCCCCAGCATTTT.

The V gene is TRBV20-1, the J gene TRBJ1-1; unclear D gene. This CDR3 spans 11 amino acids. Trimming cost V 8 bases and J 3 bases, with 10 bases left between them. Germline assignment: CDR1 DFQATT and CDR2 SNEGSKA (reference sequence). The CDR3 here is CSSGVYTEAFF. The CDR3 DNA is TGCAGTTCGGGAGTGTACACTGAAGCTTTCTTT.